The clone carrying this T cell receptor (beta chain) appeared once. Germline values: CDR1 MNHEY, CDR2 SMNVEV (reference sequence). The CDR3 is 12 residues long. V lost 4 bases and J 12 bases, leaving 13 bases between the germline ends. This sample was taken from a study of T cell responses to AZD1222 COVID-19 vaccine. TCRdb's table, derived via immunoSEQ multiplex PCR, lists solely in-frame clones and lacks some. The sample shows tens of thousands of clones, 90% of them seen only once. This TCR was sampled from an adult in good health. The V gene is TRBV27, the J gene TRBJ2-1; TRBD2 might be the D (6 bases). Sequencing used peripheral blood, obtained on day 0 of AZD1222 vaccination. CDR3 nucleotides: TGTGCCAGCAGTTCCCGGGGGACCTCGCAGTTCTTC. Translated, it gives CASSSRGTSQFF.